The 7 T cell receptor beta chains below come from one sample, sequenced in a study of blood T cell repertoires in COVID-19. Repertoires were generated with immunoSEQ multiplex PCR, while TCRdb's copy carries only in-frame clones and drops some. The table includes over 350,000 clones, about 87% detected once. Sequenced input: PBMCs or T cells enriched from blood (not recorded which). Source of these receptors: a woman in her forties or fifties who had recovered from COVID-19.

The chain couples TRBV2 to TRBJ1-1, with D hard to call. Germline lookup yields CDR1 SNHLY and CDR2 FYNNEI. Trimming removed 6 bases at V and 1 base at J, with 12 bases between. This CDR3 has 14 residues. CDR3 in DNA: TGTGCCAGCAGGGCCTTCGAGGCGAACACTGAAGCTTTCTTT. Encoded protein: CASRAFEANTEAFF.

The J gene is TRBJ1-1, the V gene TRBV28, with D perhaps matching TRBD1 (6 bases). CDR1 is MDHEN and CDR2 is SYDVKM in the germline V gene. V lost 8 bases and J 0 bases, leaving 10 bases between the germline ends. There are 13 residues in the CDR3. CDR3 protein: CASGRGMNTEAFF. CDR3 DNA: TGTGCCAGCGGCAGGGGCATGAACACTGAAGCTTTCTTT.

The CDR3 coding sequence is TGTGCCAGCAGCCCTGGGCTTGGCTACACCTTC. As protein: CASSPGLGYTF. The chain is built from TRBV5-4 and TRBJ1-2; unclear D gene. With 4 bases removed from V and 7 bases from J, the gap between germline ends came to 8 bases. CDR3 length: 11 residues. Germline V gene data show CDR1 as SGHNT and CDR2 as YYREEE (reference sequence).

This clone turned up a few times. The rearrangement joins TRBV4-2 to TRBJ1-6; perhaps TRBD1 as D (6 bases). The germline V gene encodes CDR1 LGHNA and CDR2 YNFKEQ. This CDR3 region has 17 residues. The ends were cut back, 3 bases at V and 5 bases at J, with 17 bases in the middle. CDR3 loop: CASSQPRTGYHNSPLHF. CDR3 DNA: TGTGCCAGCAGCCAGCCCAGAACAGGGTACCATAATTCACCCCTCCACTTT.

The chain joins TRBV2 to TRBJ2-1; D remains ambiguous. Trimming left V 3 bases short and J 0 bases short, with 9 bases between. The germline V gene encodes CDR1 SNHLY and CDR2 FYNNEI. The CDR3 length is 15 residues. This CDR3 reads CASSEKRSSYNEQFF. DNA for the CDR3: TGTGCCAGCAGTGAGAAGAGAAGCTCCTACAATGAGCAGTTCTTC.

V is TRBV4-1 and J is TRBJ2-7; D gene unclear. The CDR3 totals 15 residues. The V end lost 1 base, the J end lost 2 bases, and 12 bases lay between the germline ends. Looked up from germline, CDR1 is MGHRA and CDR2 is YSYEKL. The CDR3, as DNA: TGCGCCAGCAGCCAAGTTCCGGCAGACACCTACGAGCAGTACTTC. Its translation: CASSQVPADTYEQYF.

In nucleotides, the CDR3 is TGTGCCAGCAGCTCCACTGACAGGGCTTGGACAGATACGCAGTATTTT. This gives the protein CASSSTDRAWTDTQYF. V is TRBV7-8 and J is TRBJ2-3; 7 nucleotides match TRBD1. The CDR3 loop spans 16 amino acids. Germline CDR1 is SGHVS and CDR2 is FQNEAQ. The V segment lost 4 bases and the J segment 3 bases; nucleotides outside the gene matches: 10.